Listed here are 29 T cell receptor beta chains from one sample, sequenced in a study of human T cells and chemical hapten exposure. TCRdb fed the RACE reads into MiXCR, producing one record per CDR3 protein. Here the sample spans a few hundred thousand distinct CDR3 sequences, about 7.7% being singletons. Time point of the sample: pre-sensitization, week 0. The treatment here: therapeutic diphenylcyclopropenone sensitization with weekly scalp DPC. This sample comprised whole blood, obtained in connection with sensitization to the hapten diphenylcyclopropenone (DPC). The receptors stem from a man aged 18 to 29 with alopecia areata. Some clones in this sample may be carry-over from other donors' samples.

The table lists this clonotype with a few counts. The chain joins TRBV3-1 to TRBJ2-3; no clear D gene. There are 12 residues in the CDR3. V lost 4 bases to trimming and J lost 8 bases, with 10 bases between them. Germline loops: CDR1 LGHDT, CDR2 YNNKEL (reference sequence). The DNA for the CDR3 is TGTGCCAGCAGCCTGTTAGACGGTACGCAGTATTTT. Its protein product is CASSLLDGTQYF.

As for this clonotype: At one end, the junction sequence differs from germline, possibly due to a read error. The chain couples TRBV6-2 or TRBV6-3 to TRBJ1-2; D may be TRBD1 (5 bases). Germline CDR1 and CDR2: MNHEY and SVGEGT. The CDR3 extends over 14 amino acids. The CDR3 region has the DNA TGTACCAGCAGTTGGACAAAAGGAGGCTATGGCTACACCTTC. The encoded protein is CTSSWTKGGYGYTF.

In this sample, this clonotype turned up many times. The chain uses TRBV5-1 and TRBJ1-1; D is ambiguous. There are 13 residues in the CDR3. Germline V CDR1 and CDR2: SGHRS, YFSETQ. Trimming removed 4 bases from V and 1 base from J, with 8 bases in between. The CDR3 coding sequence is TGCGCCAGCAGCCTCCTCACGAACACTGAAGCTTTCTTT. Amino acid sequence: CASSLLTNTEAFF. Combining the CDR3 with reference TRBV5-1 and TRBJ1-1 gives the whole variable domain KAGVTQTPRYLIKTRGQQVTLSCSPISGHRSVSWYQQTPGQGLQFLFEYFSETQRNKGNFPGRFSGRQFSNSRSEMNVSTLELGDSALYLCASSLLTNTEAFFGQGTRLTVV.

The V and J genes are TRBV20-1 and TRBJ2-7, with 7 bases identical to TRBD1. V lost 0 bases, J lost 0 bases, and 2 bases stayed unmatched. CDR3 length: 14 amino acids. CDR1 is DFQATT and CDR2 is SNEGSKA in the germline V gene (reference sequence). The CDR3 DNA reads TGCAGTGCTAGAGAAGGGGGCAGCTCCTACGAGCAGTACTTC. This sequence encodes CSAREGGSSYEQYF.

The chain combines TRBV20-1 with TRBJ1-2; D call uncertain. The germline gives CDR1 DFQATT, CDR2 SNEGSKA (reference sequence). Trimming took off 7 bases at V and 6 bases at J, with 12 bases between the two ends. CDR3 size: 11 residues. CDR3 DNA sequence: TGCAGTGGCGAGTTTTTGGATGGCTACACCTTC. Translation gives CSGEFLDGYTF.

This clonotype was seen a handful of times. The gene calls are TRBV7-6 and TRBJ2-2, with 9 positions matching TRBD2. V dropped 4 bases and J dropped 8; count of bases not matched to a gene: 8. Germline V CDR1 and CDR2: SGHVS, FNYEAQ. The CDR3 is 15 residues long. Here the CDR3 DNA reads TGTGCCAGCAGCTCGCCCCTAGCGGGGAAAGGGGAGCTGTTTTTT. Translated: CASSSPLAGKGELFF.

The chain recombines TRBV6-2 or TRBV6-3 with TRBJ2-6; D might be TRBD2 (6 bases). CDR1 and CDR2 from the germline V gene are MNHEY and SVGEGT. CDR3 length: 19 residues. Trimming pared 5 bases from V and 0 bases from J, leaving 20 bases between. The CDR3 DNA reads TGTGCCAGCAGTCCCTGGGGGGACGGTGCAGGCTCTGGGGCCAACGTCCTGACTTTC. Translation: CASSPWGDGAGSGANVLTF.

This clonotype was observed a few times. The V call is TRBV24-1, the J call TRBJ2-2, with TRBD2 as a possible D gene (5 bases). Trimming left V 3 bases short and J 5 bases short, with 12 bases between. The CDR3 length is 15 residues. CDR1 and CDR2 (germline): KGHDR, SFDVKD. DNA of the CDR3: TGTGCCACCAGTGATGAACTAGATTGGACCGGGGAGCTGTTTTTT. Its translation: CATSDELDWTGELFF.

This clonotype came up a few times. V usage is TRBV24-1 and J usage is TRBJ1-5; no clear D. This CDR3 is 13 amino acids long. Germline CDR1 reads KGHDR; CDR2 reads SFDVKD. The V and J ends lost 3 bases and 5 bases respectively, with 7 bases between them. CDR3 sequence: CATSDRSHQPQHF. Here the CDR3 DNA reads TGTGCCACCAGTGATCGCAGTCATCAGCCCCAGCATTTT.

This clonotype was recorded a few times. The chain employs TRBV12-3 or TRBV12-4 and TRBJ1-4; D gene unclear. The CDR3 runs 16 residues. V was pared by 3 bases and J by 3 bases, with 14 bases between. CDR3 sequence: CASSFRVPGANEKLFF. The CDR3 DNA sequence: TGTGCCAGCAGTTTTCGAGTTCCTGGGGCTAATGAAAAACTGTTTTTT.

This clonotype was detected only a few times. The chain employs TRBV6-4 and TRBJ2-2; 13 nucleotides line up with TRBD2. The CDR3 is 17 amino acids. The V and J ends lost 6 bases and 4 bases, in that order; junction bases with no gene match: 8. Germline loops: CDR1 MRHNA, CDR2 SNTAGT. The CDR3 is CASRHLGTSGVTGELFF. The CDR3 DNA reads TGTGCCAGCAGACACCTCGGGACTAGCGGGGTCACCGGGGAGCTGTTTTTT.

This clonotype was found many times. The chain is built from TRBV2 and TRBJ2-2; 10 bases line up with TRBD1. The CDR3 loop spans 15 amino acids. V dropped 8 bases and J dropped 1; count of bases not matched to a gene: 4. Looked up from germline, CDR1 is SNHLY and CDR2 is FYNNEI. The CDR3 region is CASRDRGQNTGELFF. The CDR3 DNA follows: TGTGCCAGCCGGGACAGGGGACAGAACACCGGGGAGCTGTTTTTT. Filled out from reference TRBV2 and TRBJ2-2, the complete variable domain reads EPEVTQTPSHQVTQMGQEVILRCVPISNHLYFYWYRQILGQKVEFLVSFYNNEISEKSEIFDDQFSVERPDGSNFTLKIRSTKLEDSAMYFCASRDRGQNTGELFFGEGSRLTVL.

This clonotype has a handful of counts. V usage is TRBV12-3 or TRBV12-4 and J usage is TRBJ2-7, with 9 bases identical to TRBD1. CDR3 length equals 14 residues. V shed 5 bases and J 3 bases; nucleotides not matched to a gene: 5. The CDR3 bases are TGTGCCAGCAGTACCCCGGGACAGGGCTACGAGCAGTACTTC. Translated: CASSTPGQGYEQYF.

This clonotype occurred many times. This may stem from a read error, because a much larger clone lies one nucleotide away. CDR3 protein: CASSLGENTEAFF. The CDR3 DNA reads as TGTGCCAGCAGCTTAGGAGAGAACACTGAAGCTTTCTTT. V and J are TRBV7-3 and TRBJ1-1, with no clear D. The CDR3 length is 13 residues. Germline V gene data show CDR1 as SGHTA and CDR2 as FQGTGA. V lost 2 bases to trimming and J lost 1 base, with 5 bases between them. Full variable domain (rest looked up from reference TRBV7-3 and TRBJ1-1): GAGVSQTPSNKVTEKGKYVELRCDPISGHTALYWYRQSLGQGPEFLIYFQGTGAADDSGLPNDRFFAVRPEGSVSTLKIQRTERGDSAVYLCASSLGENTEAFFGQGTRLTVV.

The CDR3 is CSVYGGLQETQYF. The CDR3 bases are TGCAGCGTTTATGGGGGATTGCAAGAGACCCAGTACTTC. The V gene is TRBV29-1, the J gene TRBJ2-5; possibly TRBD1 or TRBD2 for D (5 bases each). Germline loops: CDR1 SQVTM, CDR2 ANQGSEA. With 5 bases removed from V and 2 bases from J, the gap between germline ends came to 12 bases. CDR3 length equals 13 residues.

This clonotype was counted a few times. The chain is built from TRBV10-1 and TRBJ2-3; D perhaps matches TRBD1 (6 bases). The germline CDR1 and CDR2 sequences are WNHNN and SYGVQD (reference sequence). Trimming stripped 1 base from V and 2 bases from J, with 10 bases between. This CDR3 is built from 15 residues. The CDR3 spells CASSELQGTTDTQYF. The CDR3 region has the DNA TGCGCCAGCAGTGAGTTGCAGGGGACCACAGATACGCAGTATTTT.

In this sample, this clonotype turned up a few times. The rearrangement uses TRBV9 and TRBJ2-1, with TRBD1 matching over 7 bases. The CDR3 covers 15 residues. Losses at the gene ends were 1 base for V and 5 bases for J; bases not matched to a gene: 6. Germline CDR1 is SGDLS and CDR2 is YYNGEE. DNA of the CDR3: TGTGCCAGCAGCGTAATGGGACAGTACGACAATGAGCAGTTCTTC. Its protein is CASSVMGQYDNEQFF.

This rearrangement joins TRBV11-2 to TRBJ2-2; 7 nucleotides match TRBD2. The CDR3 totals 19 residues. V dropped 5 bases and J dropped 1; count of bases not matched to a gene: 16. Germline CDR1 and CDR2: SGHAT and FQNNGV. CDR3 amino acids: CASSLTPPSTGGNTGELFF. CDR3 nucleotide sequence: TGTGCCAGCAGCCTGACCCCACCCTCGACGGGGGGGAACACCGGGGAGCTGTTTTTT.

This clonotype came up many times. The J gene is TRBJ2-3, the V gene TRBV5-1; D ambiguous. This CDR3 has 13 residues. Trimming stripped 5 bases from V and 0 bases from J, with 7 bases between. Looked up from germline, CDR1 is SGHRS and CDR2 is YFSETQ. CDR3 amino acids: CASRVVSTDTQYF. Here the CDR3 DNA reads TGCGCCAGCAGGGTAGTTAGCACAGATACGCAGTATTTT.

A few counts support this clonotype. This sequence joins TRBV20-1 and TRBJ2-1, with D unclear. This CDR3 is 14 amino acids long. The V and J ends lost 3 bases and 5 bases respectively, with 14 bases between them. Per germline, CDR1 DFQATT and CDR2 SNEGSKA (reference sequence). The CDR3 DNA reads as TGCAGTGCTAGTGGTCGGCCCTTACACAATGAGCAGTTCTTC. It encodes CSASGRPLHNEQFF.

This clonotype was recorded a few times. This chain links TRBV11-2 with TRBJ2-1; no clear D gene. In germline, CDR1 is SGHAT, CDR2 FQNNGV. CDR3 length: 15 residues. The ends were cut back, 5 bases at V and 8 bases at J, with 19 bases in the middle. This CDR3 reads CASSPESTRYHEQFF. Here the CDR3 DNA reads TGTGCCAGCAGCCCGGAATCGACGCGATACCATGAGCAGTTCTTC.

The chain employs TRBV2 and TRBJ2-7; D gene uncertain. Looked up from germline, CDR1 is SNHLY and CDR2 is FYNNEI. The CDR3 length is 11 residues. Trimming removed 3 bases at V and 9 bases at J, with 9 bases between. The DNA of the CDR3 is TGTGCCAGCAGTGATAACGTTGGGCAGTACGTC. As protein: CASSDNVGQYV.

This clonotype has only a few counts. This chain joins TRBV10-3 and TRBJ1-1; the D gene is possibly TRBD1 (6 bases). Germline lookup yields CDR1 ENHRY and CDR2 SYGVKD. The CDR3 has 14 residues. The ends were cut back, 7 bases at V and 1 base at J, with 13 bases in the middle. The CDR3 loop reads CAITQGQTNTEAFF. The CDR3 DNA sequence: TGTGCCATCACCCAAGGACAGACGAACACTGAAGCTTTCTTT.

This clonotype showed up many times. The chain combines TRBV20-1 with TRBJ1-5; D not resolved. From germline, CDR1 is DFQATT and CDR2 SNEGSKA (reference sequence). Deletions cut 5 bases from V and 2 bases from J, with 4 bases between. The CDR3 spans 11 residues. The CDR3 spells CSAAGNQPQHF. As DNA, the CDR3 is TGCAGTGCTGCGGGCAATCAGCCCCAGCATTTT.

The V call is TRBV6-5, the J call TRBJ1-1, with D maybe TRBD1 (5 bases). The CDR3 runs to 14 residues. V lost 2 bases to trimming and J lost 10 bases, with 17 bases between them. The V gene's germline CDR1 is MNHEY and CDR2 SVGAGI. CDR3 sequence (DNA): TGTGCCAGCAGTTACGAGTATAGAGCGGGACGAGCTTTCTTT. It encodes CASSYEYRAGRAFF.

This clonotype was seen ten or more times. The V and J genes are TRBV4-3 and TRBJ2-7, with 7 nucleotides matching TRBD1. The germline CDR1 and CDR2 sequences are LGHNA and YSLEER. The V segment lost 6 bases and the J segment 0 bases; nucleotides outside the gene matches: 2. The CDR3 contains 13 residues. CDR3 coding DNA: TGCGCCAGCAGGAGGGACAGCTCCTACGAGCAGTACTTC. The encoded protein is CASRRDSSYEQYF.

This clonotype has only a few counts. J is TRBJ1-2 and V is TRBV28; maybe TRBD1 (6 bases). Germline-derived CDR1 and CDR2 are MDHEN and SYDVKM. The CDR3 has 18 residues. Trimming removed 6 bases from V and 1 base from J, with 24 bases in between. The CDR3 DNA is TGTGCCAGCAGCCAGGGACCTCGAACAGGGACCTATAACTATGGCTACACCTTC. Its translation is CASSQGPRTGTYNYGYTF.

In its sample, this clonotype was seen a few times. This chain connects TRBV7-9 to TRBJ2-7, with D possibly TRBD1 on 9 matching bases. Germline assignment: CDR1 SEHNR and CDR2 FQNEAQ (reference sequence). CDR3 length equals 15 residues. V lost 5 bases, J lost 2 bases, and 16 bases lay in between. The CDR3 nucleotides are TGTGCCAGCAGCCCGGGGGGGACAGGGACCTACGAGCAGTACTTC. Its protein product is CASSPGGTGTYEQYF.

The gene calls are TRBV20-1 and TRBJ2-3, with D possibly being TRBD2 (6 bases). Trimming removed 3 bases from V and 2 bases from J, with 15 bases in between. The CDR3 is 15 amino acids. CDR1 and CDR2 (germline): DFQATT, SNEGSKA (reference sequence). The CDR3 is CSASPSTGDTDTQYF. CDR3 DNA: TGCAGTGCTAGCCCCTCGACGGGAGACACAGATACGCAGTATTTT.